Shown below are 22 T cell receptor beta chains from a single sample sequenced in a study of T-cell memory formation after mild COVID-19. In TCRdb, the 5' RACE reads were re-called with MiXCR into one record per CDR3 protein. In the table there are about 410,000 distinct CDR3 sequences, more than 15% of which are singletons. The specimen was PBMCs or a T cell subset sorted from them (not recorded which). These receptors all stem from a man between 18 and 35 years old who had mild COVID-19 (a few samples of this study predate the infection). Cell type and time point are not known.

This clonotype was observed a few times. This sequence joins TRBV4-1 and TRBJ2-7, with D tentatively TRBD1 (6 bases). Per the germline V gene, CDR1 is MGHRA and CDR2 is YSYEKL. Trimming shortened V by 4 bases and J by 3 bases, and 16 bases separated the two germline ends. This CDR3 has 15 amino acids. CDR3 region: CASSPVDSTDYEQYF. CDR3 nucleotide sequence: TGCGCCAGCAGCCCAGTGGACAGCACCGACTACGAGCAGTACTTC.

Concerning this clonotype: Germline is not matched at one junction end, which may reflect a read error. The chain uses TRBV14 and TRBJ2-5; TRBD1 is a possible D gene (5 bases). This CDR3 is built from 12 residues. The germline V gene encodes CDR1 SGHDN and CDR2 FVKESK. The DNA of the CDR3 is TGTGCCAGCAGCCAAGGGACAATCCAGAAGAACTTC. It translates to CASSQGTIQKNF.

A few counts support this clonotype. The DNA is left out, because the CDR3 cannot be placed on it with certainty; the CDR3 is given as TCRdb lists it. This rearrangement joins TRBV5-4 to TRBJ1-2; the table's D gene call, TRBD1, was not cross checked with the DNA. Germline CDR1 is SGHNT and CDR2 is YYREEE (reference sequence). The CDR3 is 11 residues long, ends included. The chain's CDR3 is CASSFGQGIAF.

The CDR3 coding sequence is TGTGCCAGCAGTCCCGGGACAGCGAACTCAAGAAGAAGAAGGGAGACCCAGTACTTC. Amino acids: CASSPGTANSRRRRETQYF. The chain links TRBV11-2 to TRBJ2-5; TRBD1 aligns across 7 bases. V was clipped by 6 bases and J by 5 bases; unmatched bases: 24. This CDR3 spans 19 amino acids. Germline loops: CDR1 SGHAT, CDR2 FQNNGV.

V usage is TRBV30 and J usage is TRBJ2-7; D gene ambiguous. The V and J ends lost 1 base and 1 base respectively, with 2 bases between them. Germline V gives CDR1 GTSNPN, CDR2 SVGIG (reference sequence). The length of the CDR3 is 11 residues. CDR3 sequence (DNA): TGTGCCTGGAGTGGATCCTACGAGCAGTACTTC. It encodes CAWSGSYEQYF.

The chain joins TRBV12-3 or TRBV12-4 to TRBJ2-6, with TRBD1 matching over 9 bases. The trim removed 7 bases at V and 3 bases at J, leaving 16 bases unmatched. The CDR3 sequence is 19 residues long. The CDR3 reads CASISIIGQGRGGANVLTF. CDR3 nucleotide sequence: TGTGCCAGCATTTCAATAATAGGACAGGGGCGAGGTGGGGCCAACGTCCTGACTTTC.

This clonotype was picked up a small number of times. The chain combines TRBV5-1 with TRBJ2-1; 10 bases map to TRBD2. Germline CDR1 reads SGHRS; CDR2 reads YFSETQ. Germline trimming cut 7 bases from V and 7 bases from J; bases unmatched to any gene: 8. There are 14 residues in the CDR3. The CDR3 DNA follows: TGCGCCAGCTCCTGGAGTAGCGGGGGGAATGAGCAGTTCTTC. Its translation is CASSWSSGGNEQFF. Full variable domain (rest looked up from reference TRBV5-1 and TRBJ2-1): KAGVTQTPRYLIKTRGQQVTLSCSPISGHRSVSWYQQTPGQGLQFLFEYFSETQRNKGNFPGRFSGRQFSNSRSEMNVSTLELGDSALYLCASSWSSGGNEQFFGPGTRLTVL.

This sequence joins TRBV5-8 and TRBJ1-4; D is unresolved. From germline, CDR1 is SGHTS and CDR2 YDEGEE. The CDR3 length is 11 residues. The V and J ends lost 4 bases and 13 bases respectively, with 11 bases between them. This chain's CDR3 is CASSLRSGLFF. The CDR3 DNA is TGTGCCAGCAGCCTGAGATCGGGACTGTTTTTT.

This clonotype has a handful of counts. This chain connects TRBV10-3 to TRBJ1-1; the match to TRBD1 covers 8 bases. This CDR3 spans 13 amino acids. After removal of 6 bases from V and 3 bases from J, the junction contained 3 bases not matched to a gene. Germline V gene data show CDR1 as ENHRY and CDR2 as SYGVKD. CDR3 sequence: CAIRTDRDTEAFF. The CDR3 nucleotides are TGTGCCATCAGGACGGACAGGGACACTGAAGCTTTCTTT.

This clonotype was seen a few times. This chain links TRBV9 with TRBJ2-3, with TRBD2 identical over 12 bases. This CDR3 is 16 amino acids long. The germline CDR1 and CDR2 sequences are SGDLS and YYNGEE. Trimming took 3 bases from V and 6 from J; bases not matched to a gene: 8. This chain's CDR3 is CASSGGLLAGGDTQYF. The CDR3, as DNA: TGTGCCAGCAGCGGGGGTCTCCTAGCGGGAGGGGATACGCAGTATTTT.

The chain employs TRBV19 and TRBJ1-2; D not resolved. V lost 5 bases, J lost 5 bases, and 9 bases lay in between. The CDR3 has 12 residues. The germline V gene has CDR1 LNHDA and CDR2 SQIVND (reference sequence). The CDR3 DNA reads TGTGCCAGTAGTGTCGACTTGTATGGCTACACCTTC. Protein sequence: CASSVDLYGYTF.

This clonotype was observed a handful of times. The rearrangement links TRBV7-2 to TRBJ2-7; D is possibly TRBD1 (5 bases). CDR1 is SGHTA and CDR2 is FQGNSA in the germline V gene. The CDR3 is made up of 12 amino acids. CDR3 region: CVPPGHSYEQYV. The CDR3 DNA is TGTGTCCCTCCCGGACACTCCTACGAGCAGTACGTC.

In DNA, the CDR3 is TGTGCCAGCAGCTTAGGATCTGGGAGGTTAGCCGGGGAGCTGTTTTTT. It translates to CASSLGSGRLAGELFF. This chain uses TRBV7-3 with TRBJ2-2, with a weak D call TRBD2 (6 bases). Trimming took 2 bases from V and 6 from J, leaving 16 bases between them. CDR1 and CDR2 from the germline V gene are SGHTA and FQGTGA. The CDR3 totals 16 residues. The whole variable domain, remainder taken from reference TRBV7-3 and TRBJ2-2, is GAGVSQTPSNKVTEKGKYVELRCDPISGHTALYWYRQSLGQGPEFLIYFQGTGAADDSGLPNDRFFAVRPEGSVSTLKIQRTERGDSAVYLCASSLGSGRLAGELFFGEGSRLTVL.

This clonotype was picked up many times. This chain connects TRBV7-8 to TRBJ2-3; TRBD2 matches 12 bases. CDR3 length: 19 residues. Germline CDR1 SGHVS, CDR2 FQNEAQ. Unmatched junction bases numbered 19, after V lost 5 bases and J lost 7 bases. In DNA form, the CDR3 reads TGTGCCAGCAGCCAAGGACAGGACCAAAGGGGACTAGCGGGCAATACGCAGTATTTT. This translates into CASSQGQDQRGLAGNTQYF.

This clonotype was recorded a few times. J is TRBJ2-5 and V is TRBV6-1; 8 bases line up with TRBD2. J gave up 5 bases and V 7 bases, and 9 bases lay outside the gene matches. CDR1 MNHNS and CDR2 SASEGT come from the germline V gene. The CDR3 has 14 residues. The DNA of the CDR3 is TGTGCCAGCATCGGGGGGGGTAGCGGGGAGACCCAGTACTTC. It is translated as CASIGGGSGETQYF.

Worth noting for this clonotype: A read error may produce the germline difference seen at one junction end. The chain has TRBV24-1 and TRBJ1-6; the D is unclear. The germline V gene encodes CDR1 KGHDR and CDR2 SFDVKD. The CDR3 extends over 14 amino acids. The CDR3 is CATSDYPAGSPLHF. In DNA, the CDR3 is TGTGCCACCAGCGATTACCCGGCCGGATCACCCCTCCACTTT.

A few counts support this clonotype. The CDR3 region is CASSGPTYYEQYF. CDR3 coding DNA: TGTGCCAGCAGCGGACCCACCTACTACGAGCAGTACTTC. The V gene is TRBV7-9, the J gene TRBJ2-7, with D hard to call. The V end was cut by 5 bases, the J end by 3 bases, with 11 bases between. Germline V lookup: CDR1 SEHNR, CDR2 FQNEAQ (reference sequence). The CDR3 is 13 residues long.

V is TRBV28 and J is TRBJ1-6; perhaps TRBD1 as D (5 bases). The CDR3 has 15 residues. Trimming stripped 8 bases from V and 3 bases from J, with 14 bases between. The V gene's germline CDR1 is MDHEN and CDR2 SYDVKM. CDR3 sequence (DNA): TGTGCCAGCGCCGGTACAGGATTCTATAATTCACCCCTCCACTTT. Protein product: CASAGTGFYNSPLHF.

The chain recombines TRBV6-6 with TRBJ1-2; tentatively, D is TRBD1 (5 bases). Germline-derived CDR1 and CDR2 are MNHNY and SVGAGI (reference sequence). This CDR3 region has 16 residues. Trimming shortened V by 6 bases and J by 4 bases, and 21 bases separated the two germline ends. The CDR3 sequence: CASSILGREGRYGYTF. CDR3 in DNA: TGTGCCAGCAGCATCCTGGGACGGGAGGGCCGCTATGGCTACACCTTC.

This clonotype appeared a few times. This chain joins TRBV12-3 or TRBV12-4 and TRBJ2-3; 8 bases match TRBD1. V was pared by 3 bases and J by 5 bases, with 1 base of the junction left unmatched. This CDR3 is built from 13 residues. The chain's CDR3 is CASSFDRGDTQYF. In nucleotides, the CDR3 is TGTGCCAGCAGTTTCGACAGGGGAGATACGCAGTATTTT.

This clonotype turned up a few times. This CDR3 is CASSLYEETQYF. The CDR3 DNA reads TGTGCCAGCAGCTTATATGAAGAGACCCAGTACTTC. The V call is TRBV7-2, the J call TRBJ2-5; D is undetermined. Germline-derived CDR1 and CDR2 are SGHTA and FQGNSA. This CDR3 contains 12 residues. V was shortened by 2 bases and J by 3 bases, with 4 bases between the two germline ends.

This clonotype was detected ten times or more. The chain combines TRBV7-6 with TRBJ2-3; D remains ambiguous. The germline V gene encodes CDR1 SGHVS and CDR2 FNYEAQ. The CDR3 sequence is 13 residues long. Trimming removed 2 bases from V and 2 bases from J, with 5 bases in between. The CDR3 region is CASSLTHTDTQYF. The CDR3 nucleotides read TGTGCCAGCAGCTTAACCCACACAGATACGCAGTATTTT.